The rows below give T cell receptor beta chains drawn from one sample of a study of identifying expanded T cells in peripheral blood. The method was immunoSEQ multiplex PCR; TCRdb's version includes in-frame clones alone and lacks a portion of them. The sample lists around 85,000 clones, about 88% occurring once. The specimen was blood. The receptors here all came from a person between 18 and 75 years old in good health. The CDR3 runs from the conserved cysteine through the conserved F or W. Fields, in order: clone size, V gene, J gene, D gene, CDR3 protein, CDR3 DNA. The D gene is left open where the match is weak. Expanded clones get a size class; other rows say once, few or many, or leave the size out.

clone_size: NA
v_call: TRBV10-3
j_call: TRBJ2-1
d_call: TRBD2
cdr3_aa: CAIRTSGGEQFF
cdr3_nt: TGTGCCATCAGGACTAGCGGGGGTGAGCAGTTCTTC

clone_size: NA
v_call: TRBV6-1
j_call: TRBJ2-3
d_call: TRBD2
cdr3_aa: CASSRGLAGAGTQYF
cdr3_nt: TGTGCCAGCTCCAGGGGACTAGCGGGAGCGGGTACGCAGTATTTT

clone_size: few
v_call: TRBV5-4
j_call: TRBJ2-2
d_call: TRBD1
cdr3_aa: CASSPRLGQLNTGELFF
cdr3_nt: TGTGCCAGCAGCCCTAGATTGGGACAGCTGAACACCGGGGAGCTGTTTTTT

clone_size: NA
v_call: TRBV13
j_call: TRBJ2-2
d_call: NA
cdr3_aa: CASSSGNGELFF
cdr3_nt: TGTGCCAGCAGCTCCGGCAACGGGGAGCTGTTTTTT

clone_size: NA
v_call: TRBV1
j_call: TRBJ1-1
d_call: NA
cdr3_aa: CTSSQDPATGWTEAFF
cdr3_nt: TGCACCAGCAGCCAAGATCCCGCGACAGGGTGGACTGAAGCTTTCTTT

clone_size: NA
v_call: TRBV2
j_call: TRBJ2-7
d_call: TRBD2
cdr3_aa: CASSEGLAGAYEQYF
cdr3_nt: TGTGCCAGCAGTGAGGGGCTAGCGGGCGCCTACGAGCAGTACTTC

clone_size: NA
v_call: TRBV27
j_call: TRBJ2-3
d_call: TRBD1
cdr3_aa: CASSTRTGSTDTQYF
cdr3_nt: TGTGCCAGCAGTACGCGGACAGGTAGCACAGATACGCAGTATTTT

clone_size: few
v_call: TRBV4-2
j_call: TRBJ2-7
d_call: NA
cdr3_aa: CASSQERADISSYEQYF
cdr3_nt: TGTGCCAGCAGCCAAGAAAGGGCAGACATTTCCTCCTACGAGCAGTACTTC

clone_size: NA
v_call: TRBV12-5
j_call: TRBJ2-1
d_call: NA
cdr3_aa: CASQAYHEQFF
cdr3_nt: TGTGCTAGTCAAGCGTACCATGAGCAGTTCTTC

clone_size: NA
v_call: TRBV10-1
j_call: TRBJ2-7
d_call: NA
cdr3_aa: CASSDGLEGYEQYF
cdr3_nt: TGCGCCAGCAGTGATGGCCTGGAGGGATACGAGCAGTACTTC

clone_size: NA
v_call: TRBV2
j_call: TRBJ1-2
d_call: NA
cdr3_aa: CASSEAGGAGYGYTF
cdr3_nt: TGTGCCAGCAGTGAAGCGGGCGGGGCCGGGTATGGCTACACCTTC

clone_size: NA
v_call: TRBV4-1
j_call: TRBJ2-5
d_call: NA
cdr3_aa: CASSRWTAQETQYF
cdr3_nt: TGCGCCAGCAGCAGATGGACAGCCCAAGAGACCCAGTACTTC

clone_size: NA
v_call: TRBV11-2
j_call: TRBJ1-1
d_call: TRBD1
cdr3_aa: CASSRYRGPWDTEAFF
cdr3_nt: TGTGCCAGCAGCCGCTACAGGGGCCCCTGGGACACTGAAGCTTTCTTT

clone_size: NA
v_call: TRBV9
j_call: TRBJ2-5
d_call: TRBD2
cdr3_aa: CASSVGLAGETQYF
cdr3_nt: TGTGCCAGCAGCGTGGGACTAGCGGGAGAGACCCAGTACTTC

clone_size: once
v_call: TRBV29-1
j_call: TRBJ2-3
d_call: TRBD1
cdr3_aa: CSAQKDRGTGTDTQYF
cdr3_nt: TGCAGCGCCCAAAAAGACAGGGGGACCGGTACAGATACGCAGTATTTT

clone_size: NA
v_call: TRBV29-1
j_call: TRBJ1-4
d_call: NA
cdr3_aa: CSVEVSDNEKLFF
cdr3_nt: TGCAGCGTTGAGGTCTCAGATAATGAAAAACTGTTTTTT

clone_size: NA
v_call: TRBV9
j_call: TRBJ2-6
d_call: NA
cdr3_aa: CASSVALDHPSKPAAGANVLTF
cdr3_nt: TGTGCCAGCAGCGTAGCCCTAGACCACCCTAGTAAGCCCGCCGCTGGGGCCAACGTCCTGACTTTC

clone_size: once
v_call: TRBV28
j_call: TRBJ2-1
d_call: TRBD2
cdr3_aa: CASRPGLAGAGQFF
cdr3_nt: TGTGCCAGCAGGCCGGGACTAGCGGGAGCCGGGCAGTTCTTC

clone_size: NA
v_call: TRBV9
j_call: TRBJ2-3
d_call: NA
cdr3_aa: CASSPYGWDTQYF
cdr3_nt: TGTGCCAGCAGCCCGTATGGCTGGGATACGCAGTATTTT

clone_size: NA
v_call: TRBV6-5
j_call: TRBJ2-5
d_call: NA
cdr3_aa: CASSYIGGEKETQYF
cdr3_nt: TGTGCCAGCAGTTACATCGGGGGAGAAAAAGAGACCCAGTACTTC